The source of this T cell receptor (beta chain) is a study of T cells in women clearing cervical HPV infection. The study's findings and limits: Effector/memory and HPV-specific T cells were not isolated, and association timing is unknown.

The protocol was immunoSEQ multiplex PCR, while the TCRdb copy is restricted to in-frame clones and leaves out a portion. The sample data list approximately 18,000 clones. The length of the CDR3 is 15 residues. Germline CDR1 reads MRHNA; CDR2 reads SNTAGT. Remarks on this clone: The antigen is unknown. The sequence runs out 3 residues before the end of the CDR3; the remainder is reconstructed from the germline J gene.

This receptor was taken from a woman aged 18 to 75 with a cervical HPV16 infection that either progressed to CIN3+ or cleared (not recorded which). Sequencing input: blood buffy coat. The chain uses TRBV6-4 and TRBJ2-5, with TRBD2 identical over 13 bases. The CDR3 spells CASSTSGGATDTQYF. The sequenced CDR3 bases are TGTGCCAGCAGTACTAGCGGGGGGGCCACAGATACC.